A selection of T cell receptor beta chains follows, all from one sample in a study of T cell responses to AZD1222 COVID-19 vaccine. TCRdb keeps only in-frame clones here, not all; method: immunoSEQ multiplex PCR. The data show approximately 85,000 clones, with 80% to 90% seen just once and just under 6.5% held by the top ten. Source: peripheral blood, taken on day 0 of AZD1222 vaccination. The receptors stem from an adult in good health. The CDR3 runs from the conserved cysteine through the conserved F or W. Fields, in order: clone size, D gene, V gene, J gene, CDR3 DNA, CDR3 protein. D genes are given only for firm matches. Clone size appears in some rows only: once, few, many, or a class for an expanded clone.

clone_size: NA; d_call: NA; v_call: TRBV12-3/TRBV12-4; j_call: TRBJ2-3; cdr3_nt: TGTGCCAGCAGTCGGATATCAGATACGCAGTATTTT; cdr3_aa: CASSRISDTQYF
clone_size: once; d_call: NA; v_call: TRBV28; j_call: TRBJ2-7; cdr3_nt: TGTGCCAGCAGTTTAGCTAGCTACGAGCAGTACTTC; cdr3_aa: CASSLASYEQYF
clone_size: NA; d_call: TRBD1; v_call: TRBV19; j_call: TRBJ1-4; cdr3_nt: TGTGCCAGTAGTGACCCACAGGGGCGAACTAATGAAAAACTGTTTTTT; cdr3_aa: CASSDPQGRTNEKLFF
clone_size: NA; d_call: NA; v_call: TRBV2; j_call: TRBJ2-7; cdr3_nt: TGTGCCAGCAGTGAAGCACAGGACCCTTTGGACGAGCAGTACTTC; cdr3_aa: CASSEAQDPLDEQYF
clone_size: NA; d_call: TRBD1; v_call: TRBV10-3; j_call: TRBJ1-1; cdr3_nt: TGTGCCATCAAACCGGGACAGGGGGCAGCAACCGACACTGAAGCTTTCTTT; cdr3_aa: CAIKPGQGAATDTEAFF
clone_size: NA; d_call: NA; v_call: TRBV5-6; j_call: TRBJ1-1; cdr3_nt: TGTGCCAGCAGCTTGGGTTCAGGGTGGGCCACTGAAGCTTTCTTT; cdr3_aa: CASSLGSGWATEAFF
clone_size: NA; d_call: NA; v_call: TRBV5-4; j_call: TRBJ1-2; cdr3_nt: TGTGCCAGCAGCCCACGGGGGCTTAACTATGGCTACACCTTC; cdr3_aa: CASSPRGLNYGYTF
clone_size: few; d_call: NA; v_call: TRBV6-5; j_call: TRBJ2-7; cdr3_nt: TGTGCCAGCAGCATGGGGGGGACAGCTAACGAGCAGTACTTC; cdr3_aa: CASSMGGTANEQYF
clone_size: once; d_call: NA; v_call: TRBV23-1; j_call: TRBJ1-5; cdr3_nt: TGCGCCAGCAGTCAGAGAGACCAAGACACCCCTCAGCCCCAGCATTTT; cdr3_aa: CASSQRDQDTPQPQHF
clone_size: NA; d_call: NA; v_call: TRBV5-1; j_call: TRBJ2-7; cdr3_nt: TGCGCCAGCAGCTTGATAGCGATCGCTTCCTACGAGCAGTACTTC; cdr3_aa: CASSLIAIASYEQYF
clone_size: few; d_call: NA; v_call: TRBV5-5; j_call: TRBJ1-4; cdr3_nt: TGTGCCAGCAGCATTGAGGCAACTAATGAAAAACTGTTTTTT; cdr3_aa: CASSIEATNEKLFF
clone_size: few; d_call: NA; v_call: TRBV2; j_call: TRBJ1-1; cdr3_nt: TGTGCCAGCAGTGACAGAAACACTGAAGCTTTCTTT; cdr3_aa: CASSDRNTEAFF
clone_size: NA; d_call: NA; v_call: TRBV5-5; j_call: TRBJ2-7; cdr3_nt: TGTGCCAGCAGCCGCACATGGGGGGCTCCCTACGAGCAGTACTTC; cdr3_aa: CASSRTWGAPYEQYF
clone_size: NA; d_call: TRBD2; v_call: TRBV7-2; j_call: TRBJ2-3; cdr3_nt: TGTGCCAGCAGCTTAGCGTCACTAGCGGGGACTAGCACAGATACGCAGTATTTT; cdr3_aa: CASSLASLAGTSTDTQYF
clone_size: NA; d_call: NA; v_call: TRBV7-2; j_call: TRBJ1-1; cdr3_nt: TGTGCCAGCAGCTCCCCCAGTTCGCTGAACACTGAAGCTTTCTTT; cdr3_aa: CASSSPSSLNTEAFF
clone_size: NA; d_call: NA; v_call: TRBV30; j_call: TRBJ1-4; cdr3_nt: TGTGCCTGGGGGACTCCCGGCCCGGGTGAAAAACTGTTTTTT; cdr3_aa: CAWGTPGPGEKLFF
clone_size: once; d_call: NA; v_call: TRBV2; j_call: TRBJ2-3; cdr3_nt: TGTGCCAGCAGTGGGGGTGGAGATACGCAGTATTTT; cdr3_aa: CASSGGGDTQYF
clone_size: NA; d_call: NA; v_call: TRBV7-9; j_call: TRBJ1-6; cdr3_nt: TGTGCCAGCAGCTCCACATCGGGGCCCGGGTCACCCCTCCACTTT; cdr3_aa: CASSSTSGPGSPLHF
clone_size: once; d_call: NA; v_call: TRBV2; j_call: TRBJ1-1; cdr3_nt: TGTGCCAGCAGAGATTTTGGGGTAGTGTTCACTGAAGCTTTCTTT; cdr3_aa: CASRDFGVVFTEAFF
clone_size: NA; d_call: NA; v_call: TRBV19; j_call: TRBJ1-1; cdr3_nt: TGTGCCAGTACCGATAGGGCAGGATTCATCCGAAGAGAAGCTTTCTTT; cdr3_aa: CASTDRAGFIRREAFF
clone_size: NA; d_call: NA; v_call: TRBV6-5; j_call: TRBJ2-7; cdr3_nt: TGTGCCAGCAGTACCCCCAGGGACCCCGGCTACGAGCAGTACTTC; cdr3_aa: CASSTPRDPGYEQYF
clone_size: NA; d_call: TRBD1; v_call: TRBV11-3; j_call: TRBJ1-4; cdr3_nt: TGTGCCAGCAGCCGGACAGGTGGTTGGGAAAAACTGTTTTTT; cdr3_aa: CASSRTGGWEKLFF
clone_size: NA; d_call: NA; v_call: TRBV5-8; j_call: TRBJ1-6; cdr3_nt: TGTGCCAGCAGCTTTCCGTCGGGGAATTCACCCCTCCACTTT; cdr3_aa: CASSFPSGNSPLHF
clone_size: NA; d_call: NA; v_call: TRBV6-5; j_call: TRBJ1-5; cdr3_nt: TGTGCCAGCAGTACTCACAGGGTGGGCAATCAGCCCCAGCATTTT; cdr3_aa: CASSTHRVGNQPQHF
clone_size: once; d_call: TRBD2; v_call: TRBV4-2; j_call: TRBJ2-7; cdr3_nt: TGTGCCAGCAGCCAAGAAATACGGACTAGCGGCGCCTACGAGCAGTACTTC; cdr3_aa: CASSQEIRTSGAYEQYF
clone_size: NA; d_call: NA; v_call: TRBV7-9; j_call: TRBJ2-7; cdr3_nt: TGTGCCAGCAGCTTAGAGAGAACCTACGAGCAGTACTTC; cdr3_aa: CASSLERTYEQYF
clone_size: once; d_call: NA; v_call: TRBV5-4; j_call: TRBJ2-1; cdr3_nt: TGTGCCAGCACCCGGACTGGCGACAATGAGCAGTTCTTC; cdr3_aa: CASTRTGDNEQFF
clone_size: NA; d_call: NA; v_call: TRBV9; j_call: TRBJ2-7; cdr3_nt: TGTGCCAGCAGCCCCCGACCCTCGGGACTCACCTCCTACGAGCAGTACTTC; cdr3_aa: CASSPRPSGLTSYEQYF
clone_size: NA; d_call: NA; v_call: TRBV5-4; j_call: TRBJ1-1; cdr3_nt: TGTGCCAGCAGCTCCGTAGAGGGTGGCTCTGAAGCTTTCTTT; cdr3_aa: CASSSVEGGSEAFF
clone_size: NA; d_call: TRBD1; v_call: TRBV12-5; j_call: TRBJ1-2; cdr3_nt: TGTGCTAGTGGTCTGCTGGCCGGGACAGGGGAGGCGTCTGGCTACACCTTC; cdr3_aa: CASGLLAGTGEASGYTF
clone_size: NA; d_call: NA; v_call: TRBV2; j_call: TRBJ2-6; cdr3_nt: TGTGCCAGCAGTGTTACAGGTTTCTCTGGGGCCAACGTCCTGACTTTC; cdr3_aa: CASSVTGFSGANVLTF
clone_size: NA; d_call: NA; v_call: TRBV7-9; j_call: TRBJ2-5; cdr3_nt: TGTGCCAGCAGCCCCGGGACCCCTACTTCCCAAGAGACCCAGTACTTC; cdr3_aa: CASSPGTPTSQETQYF
clone_size: NA; d_call: TRBD2; v_call: TRBV27; j_call: TRBJ2-1; cdr3_nt: TGTGCCAGCAGTTTACGGGGGGGGACCACAGGTGAGCAGTTCTTC; cdr3_aa: CASSLRGGTTGEQFF
clone_size: NA; d_call: NA; v_call: TRBV2; j_call: TRBJ1-6; cdr3_nt: TGTGCCAGCAGCGCAGGTCGTAGGAATTCACCCCTCCACTTT; cdr3_aa: CASSAGRRNSPLHF
clone_size: NA; d_call: NA; v_call: TRBV12-3/TRBV12-4; j_call: TRBJ1-3; cdr3_nt: TGTGCCAGCAGTCCGGCGGGGAACACCATATATTTT; cdr3_aa: CASSPAGNTIYF
clone_size: NA; d_call: NA; v_call: TRBV7-2; j_call: TRBJ2-3; cdr3_nt: TGTGCCAGCAGCTTAGGGGCTGCTACTACGCAGTATTTT; cdr3_aa: CASSLGAATTQYF
clone_size: NA; d_call: NA; v_call: TRBV14; j_call: TRBJ1-3; cdr3_nt: TGTGCCAGCAGCGCTACGGGAAACACCATATATTTT; cdr3_aa: CASSATGNTIYF
clone_size: once; d_call: NA; v_call: TRBV5-1; j_call: TRBJ1-1; cdr3_nt: TGCGCCAGCAGCAGGGGGGACTGGAACACTGAAGCTTTCTTT; cdr3_aa: CASSRGDWNTEAFF
clone_size: NA; d_call: NA; v_call: TRBV24-1; j_call: TRBJ2-5; cdr3_nt: TGTGCCACCAGTGATGTTACGCGTGGGGCTCAAGAGACCCAGTACTTC; cdr3_aa: CATSDVTRGAQETQYF
clone_size: NA; d_call: NA; v_call: TRBV2; j_call: TRBJ1-1; cdr3_nt: TGTGCCAGCAGAGGATGGGCAGCGGAGAACACTGAAGCTTTCTTT; cdr3_aa: CASRGWAAENTEAFF
clone_size: once; d_call: NA; v_call: TRBV12-3/TRBV12-4; j_call: TRBJ1-5; cdr3_nt: TGTGCCAGCAGTCTCAACTCCAATCAGCCCCAGCATTTT; cdr3_aa: CASSLNSNQPQHF
clone_size: NA; d_call: NA; v_call: TRBV19; j_call: TRBJ1-6; cdr3_nt: TGTGCCACCTCATTTGGGACCCGGGGTTCACCCCTCCACTTT; cdr3_aa: CATSFGTRGSPLHF
clone_size: few; d_call: TRBD1; v_call: TRBV11-3; j_call: TRBJ2-1; cdr3_nt: TGTGCCAGCAGGCCTAACAGGGGCAATGAGCAGTTCTTC; cdr3_aa: CASRPNRGNEQFF